One and the same sample provided the 21 T cell receptor beta chains below, sequenced in a study of T cell responses to AZD1222 COVID-19 vaccine. TCRdb keeps only in-frame clones here, not all; method: immunoSEQ multiplex PCR. The repertoire holds approximately 57,000 clones, with 86% as singletons. The sequencing here drew on peripheral blood, taken on day 0 of AZD1222 vaccination. Source of these receptors: an adult in good health.

This clone was recorded once. This chain connects TRBV28 to TRBJ2-2; D possibly corresponds to TRBD2 (5 bases). This CDR3 spans 14 amino acids. CDR1 and CDR2 from the germline V gene are MDHEN and SYDVKM. V dropped 6 bases and J dropped 1 base, with 9 bases sitting between them. As DNA, the CDR3 is TGTGCCAGCAGGGAGGAAGTGAACACCGGGGAGCTGTTTTTT. It is translated as CASREEVNTGELFF.

This rearrangement joins TRBV18 to TRBJ1-3; 9 bases agree with TRBD1. Germline V gene lookup returns CDR1 KGHSH and CDR2 LQKENI. The length of the CDR3 is 18 residues. V shed 0 bases and J 0 bases; nucleotides not matched to a gene: 6. The CDR3 DNA sequence: TGTGCCAGCTCACCACCGGGGACAGGGATGAGCTCTGGAAACACCATATATTTT. It specifies CASSPPGTGMSSGNTIYF.

The chain employs TRBV3-1 (or the pseudogene TRBV3-2) and TRBJ1-1, with D hard to call. The CDR3 has 14 residues. Between the trimmed V and J ends, which lost 1 base and 2 bases, there was a span of 8 bases. The V gene's germline CDR1 is LGHDT and CDR2 YNNKEL (reference sequence). This chain's CDR3 is CASSQGSANTEAFF. Here the CDR3 DNA reads TGTGCCAGCAGCCAAGGGTCGGCAAACACTGAAGCTTTCTTT.

A single count supports this clone. The chain combines TRBV3-1 (or the pseudogene TRBV3-2) with TRBJ1-4, with 7 bases matching TRBD1. Losses at the gene ends were 0 bases for V and 5 bases for J; bases not matched to a gene: 15. In germline, CDR1 is LGHDT, CDR2 YNNKEL (reference sequence). CDR3 length: 19 amino acids. The CDR3 sequence is CASSQDRRQGLPQNEKLFF. The CDR3 DNA reads as TGTGCCAGCAGCCAAGATCGACGACAGGGACTTCCCCAAAATGAAAAACTGTTTTTT.

This clone was detected only once. The chain recombines TRBV28 with TRBJ2-7; D may match TRBD1 or TRBD2 (5 bases each). The CDR3 has 13 residues. Germline loops: CDR1 MDHEN, CDR2 SYDVKM. The V gene lost 6 bases and the J gene lost 4 bases, with 13 bases spanning the gap. DNA for the CDR3: TGTGCCAGCAGCGGGATCAACAGGTACGAGCAGTACTTC. Protein product: CASSGINRYEQYF.

The J gene is TRBJ2-5, the V gene TRBV2, with TRBD2 identical over 10 bases. CDR1 and CDR2 (germline): SNHLY, FYNNEI. This CDR3 has 16 residues. V lost 6 bases, J lost 4 bases, and 11 bases stayed unmatched. CDR3 protein: CASSDSSGRAPETQYF. The DNA for the CDR3 is TGTGCCAGCAGCGACTCAAGCGGGAGGGCCCCAGAGACCCAGTACTTC.

This clone was detected once. The chain has TRBV19 and TRBJ2-1; tentatively, D is TRBD1 (6 bases). Trimming shortened V by 3 bases and J by 4 bases, and 10 bases separated the two germline ends. Germline loops: CDR1 LNHDA, CDR2 SQIVND (reference sequence). This CDR3 spans 14 amino acids. CDR3 residues: CASSITGTYNEQFF. The CDR3 region has the DNA TGTGCCAGTAGTATCACCGGGACATACAATGAGCAGTTCTTC.

CDR3 sequence (DNA): TGTGCCGCTACTGGGGGACCCAACTACAATGAGCAGTTCTTC. Translation gives CAATGGPNYNEQFF. This chain connects TRBV30 to TRBJ2-1, with D perhaps TRBD1 or TRBD2 (5 bases each). Trimming pared 8 bases from V and 3 bases from J, leaving 17 bases between. The CDR3 is 14 amino acids. The germline V gene encodes CDR1 GTSNPN and CDR2 SVGIG (reference sequence).

This clone was seen only once. The rearrangement uses TRBV28 and TRBJ1-2, with TRBD1 identical over 7 bases. V dropped 1 base and J dropped 3; count of bases not matched to a gene: 8. Germline CDR1 is MDHEN and CDR2 is SYDVKM. The CDR3 totals 16 residues. DNA for the CDR3: TGTGCCAGCAGTTTATCCGGACAGGCCCCTCACTATGGCTACACCTTC. Amino acid sequence: CASSLSGQAPHYGYTF.

In this sample, this clone turned up a few times. V is TRBV29-1 and J is TRBJ1-1; possible D gene TRBD1, 6 bases. This CDR3 comprises 15 residues. Germline lookup yields CDR1 SQVTM and CDR2 ANQGSEA. V was clipped by 5 bases and J by 4 bases, with 20 bases between them. The DNA of the CDR3 is TGCAGCGTTCACAAGGGGGACAACAGGTTCACTGAAGCTTTCTTT. Amino acid sequence: CSVHKGDNRFTEAFF.

The sample holds one count of this clone. The chain combines TRBV11-2 with TRBJ1-3; a weak D match, TRBD1 (5 bases). CDR1 SGHAT and CDR2 FQNNGV come from the germline V gene. The ends were cut back, 5 bases at V and 2 bases at J, with 19 bases in the middle. CDR3 length: 17 amino acids. CDR3 bases: TGTGCCAGCAGCAACTTTGGCAGGGCCCCGACTGGAAACACCATATATTTT. Its translation is CASSNFGRAPTGNTIYF.

The chain is built from TRBV21-1 and TRBJ2-7; the table names TRBD1, a call not compared with the DNA. TRBV21-1 is a recognized pseudogene. The CDR3 runs to 17 residues. As DNA, the CDR3 is TGTGCCAGCAGCAACGCCGGGACAGCGGTCCTCTCCTACGAGCAGTACTTC. Translated, it gives CASSNAGTAVLSYEQYF.

This chain joins TRBV7-9 and TRBJ2-5; TRBD1 might be the D (7 bases). The germline V gene encodes CDR1 SEHNR and CDR2 FQNEAQ (reference sequence). V dropped 5 bases and J dropped 4 bases, with 17 bases sitting between them. The CDR3 totals 15 residues. The CDR3 protein is CASSAGGTARETQYF. The CDR3 region has the DNA TGTGCCAGCAGCGCGGGCGGGACAGCCCGAGAGACCCAGTACTTC.

This chain connects TRBV6-1 to TRBJ1-6, with D uncertain. V was cut by 4 bases and J by 7 bases, with 17 bases left in between. This CDR3 is 16 amino acids long. CDR1 and CDR2 from the germline V gene are MNHNS and SASEGT. This chain's CDR3 is CASSARPTLSNSPLHF. CDR3 coding DNA: TGTGCCAGCAGTGCTCGGCCGACACTCTCAAATTCACCCCTCCACTTT.

This sequence joins TRBV9 and TRBJ1-1; no clear D. The CDR3 extends over 15 amino acids. V shed 0 bases and J shed 6 bases, with 15 bases lying between them. Looked up from germline, CDR1 is SGDLS and CDR2 is YYNGEE. In DNA, the CDR3 is TGTGCCAGCAGCGTAGAGGCAGCCGCCGGGGCTGAAGCTTTCTTT. Its translation: CASSVEAAAGAEAFF.

The V call is TRBV11-3, the J call TRBJ2-1; 14 nucleotides line up with TRBD2. V lost 4 bases, J lost 9 bases, and 8 bases stayed unmatched. There are 16 residues in the CDR3. The germline V gene has CDR1 SGHNT and CDR2 YENEEA. CDR3 coding DNA: TGTGCCAGCAGCTCCCGGACTAGCGGGGGGTGGGGTGAGCAGTTCTTC. This translates into CASSSRTSGGWGEQFF.

J is TRBJ2-7 and V is TRBV4-3; 8 nucleotides match TRBD1. Germline trimming cut 0 bases from V and 3 bases from J; bases unmatched to any gene: 7. This CDR3 has 16 amino acids. From germline, CDR1 is LGHNA and CDR2 YSLEER. CDR3 coding DNA: TGCGCCAGCAGCCAAGAGATGACAGGGGATCACTACGAGCAGTACTTC. Translation: CASSQEMTGDHYEQYF.

This clone was picked up one time. The rearrangement links TRBV28 to TRBJ1-4; tentative D call: TRBD1 (5 bases). The CDR3 totals 13 residues. Germline values: CDR1 MDHEN, CDR2 SYDVKM. Trimming pared 10 bases from V and 0 bases from J, leaving 9 bases between. CDR3 sequence: CATDRATNEKLFF. The DNA of the CDR3 is TGTGCCACTGACAGAGCAACTAATGAAAAACTGTTTTTT.

The chain uses TRBV19 and TRBJ2-5; 7 nucleotides match TRBD1. Germline loops: CDR1 LNHDA, CDR2 SQIVND (reference sequence). V lost 4 bases to trimming and J lost 4 bases; unmatched junction nucleotides: 24. This CDR3 is built from 20 residues. CDR3 nucleotides: TGTGCCAGTAGTACCACCGGTCGGGGCAGGGGGTCCGGGCCTACAGAGACCCAGTACTTC. Protein product: CASSTTGRGRGSGPTETQYF.

This chain uses TRBV7-3 with TRBJ2-3; 7 bases align to TRBD2. Germline V gene sequence: CDR1 SGHTA, CDR2 FQGTGA. This CDR3 region has 17 residues. The J segment lost 0 bases and the V segment lost 2 bases, leaving 8 bases of the junction unmatched. This CDR3 is CASSLPQSAGSTDTQYF. CDR3 in DNA: TGTGCCAGCAGCTTACCCCAATCAGCGGGAAGCACAGATACGCAGTATTTT.

The chain is built from TRBV5-1 and TRBJ2-7; 10 bases match TRBD2. Germline trimming cut 1 base from V and 5 bases from J; bases unmatched to any gene: 3. The CDR3 extends over 14 amino acids. CDR1 is SGHRS, CDR2 YFSETQ, per germline. The CDR3 sequence is CASSLSTSGNEQYF. CDR3 DNA sequence: TGCGCCAGCAGCTTGTCAACTAGCGGGAACGAGCAGTACTTC.